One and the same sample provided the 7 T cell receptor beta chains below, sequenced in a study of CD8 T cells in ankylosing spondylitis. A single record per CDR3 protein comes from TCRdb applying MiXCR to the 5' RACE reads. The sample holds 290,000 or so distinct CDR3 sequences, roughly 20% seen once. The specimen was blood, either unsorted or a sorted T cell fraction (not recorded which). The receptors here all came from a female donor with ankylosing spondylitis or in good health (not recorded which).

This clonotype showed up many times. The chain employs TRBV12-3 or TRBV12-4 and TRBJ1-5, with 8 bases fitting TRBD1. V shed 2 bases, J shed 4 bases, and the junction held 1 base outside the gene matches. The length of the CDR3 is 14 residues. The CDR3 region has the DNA TGTGCCAGCAGTTTACAGGGGGCGAATCAGCCCCAGCATTTT. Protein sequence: CASSLQGANQPQHF.

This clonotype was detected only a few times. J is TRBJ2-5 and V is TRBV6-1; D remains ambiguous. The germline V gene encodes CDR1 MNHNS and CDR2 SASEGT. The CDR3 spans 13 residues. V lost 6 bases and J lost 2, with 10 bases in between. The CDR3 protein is CASSRLPQETQYF. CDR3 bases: TGTGCCAGCAGCCGGCTCCCTCAAGAGACCCAGTACTTC.

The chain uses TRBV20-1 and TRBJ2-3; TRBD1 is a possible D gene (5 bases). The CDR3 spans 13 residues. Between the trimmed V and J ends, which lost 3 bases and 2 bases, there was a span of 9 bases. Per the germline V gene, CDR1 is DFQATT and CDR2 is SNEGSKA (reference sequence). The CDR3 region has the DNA TGCAGTGCTAGGGCGACAGCCACAGATACGCAGTATTTT. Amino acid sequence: CSARATATDTQYF.

CDR3 residues: CSASVGGGKTQYF. DNA of the CDR3: TGCAGTGCTAGTGTAGGGGGCGGTAAGACCCAGTACTTC. The chain has TRBV20-1 and TRBJ2-5; 7 nucleotides match TRBD1. V gave up 3 bases and J gave up 6 bases; unmatched junction bases: 7. This CDR3 has 13 amino acids. Germline CDR1 is DFQATT and CDR2 is SNEGSKA (reference sequence).

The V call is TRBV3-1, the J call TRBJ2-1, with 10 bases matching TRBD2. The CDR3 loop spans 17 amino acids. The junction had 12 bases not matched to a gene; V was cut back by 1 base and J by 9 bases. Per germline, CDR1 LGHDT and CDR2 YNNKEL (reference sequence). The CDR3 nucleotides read TGTGCCAGCAGCCAAGGAAGACTAGCGGGTAGGCGGGGTGAGCAGTTCTTC. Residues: CASSQGRLAGRRGEQFF.

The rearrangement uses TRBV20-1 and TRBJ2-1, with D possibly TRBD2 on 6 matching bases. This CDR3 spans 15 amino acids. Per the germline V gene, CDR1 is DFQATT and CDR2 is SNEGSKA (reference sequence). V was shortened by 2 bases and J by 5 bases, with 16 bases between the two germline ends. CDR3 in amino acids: CSARTPRGGDNEQFF. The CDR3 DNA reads TGCAGTGCTAGAACCCCCCGCGGCGGGGACAATGAGCAGTTCTTC.

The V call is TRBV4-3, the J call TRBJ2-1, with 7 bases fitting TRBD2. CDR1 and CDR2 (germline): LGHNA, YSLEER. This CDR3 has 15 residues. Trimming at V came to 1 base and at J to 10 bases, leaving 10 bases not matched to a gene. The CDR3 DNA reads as TGCGCCAGCAGCCAAGTGGTAGGGACTAAGGTCGAGCAGTTCTTC. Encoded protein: CASSQVVGTKVEQFF.